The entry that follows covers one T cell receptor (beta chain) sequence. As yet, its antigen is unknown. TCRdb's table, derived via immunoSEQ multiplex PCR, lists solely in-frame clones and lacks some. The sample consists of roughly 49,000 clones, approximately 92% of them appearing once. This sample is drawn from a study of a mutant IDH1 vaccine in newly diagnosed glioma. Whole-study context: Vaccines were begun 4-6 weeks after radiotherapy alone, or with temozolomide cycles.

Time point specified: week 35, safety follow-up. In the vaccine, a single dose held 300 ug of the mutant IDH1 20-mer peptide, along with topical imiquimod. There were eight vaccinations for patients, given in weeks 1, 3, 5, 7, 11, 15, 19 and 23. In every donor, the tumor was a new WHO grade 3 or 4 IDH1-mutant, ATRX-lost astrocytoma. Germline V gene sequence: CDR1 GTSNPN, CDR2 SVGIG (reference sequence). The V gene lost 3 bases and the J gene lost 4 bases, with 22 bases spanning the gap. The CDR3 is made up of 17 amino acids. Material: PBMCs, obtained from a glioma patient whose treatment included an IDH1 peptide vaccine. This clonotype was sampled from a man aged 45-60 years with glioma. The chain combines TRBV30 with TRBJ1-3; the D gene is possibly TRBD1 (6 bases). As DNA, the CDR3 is TGTGCCTGGAGAGGCAGGGGCCTGAGATTCGGAGGAAACACCATATATTTT. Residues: CAWRGRGLRFGGNTIYF. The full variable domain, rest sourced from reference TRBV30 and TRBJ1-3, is SQTIHQWPATLVQPVGSPLSLECTVEGTSNPNLYWYRQAAGRGLQLLFYSVGIGQISSEVPQNLSASRPQDRQFILSSKKLLLSDSGFYLCAWRGRGLRFGGNTIYFGEGSWLTVV.